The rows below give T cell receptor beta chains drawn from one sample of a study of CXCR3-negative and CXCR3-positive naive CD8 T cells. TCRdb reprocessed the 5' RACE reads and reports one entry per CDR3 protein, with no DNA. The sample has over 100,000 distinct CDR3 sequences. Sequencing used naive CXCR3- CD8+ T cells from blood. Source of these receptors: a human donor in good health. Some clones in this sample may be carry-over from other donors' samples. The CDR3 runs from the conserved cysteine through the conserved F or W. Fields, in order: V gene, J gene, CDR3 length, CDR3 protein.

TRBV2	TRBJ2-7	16	CASSERTGQGSYEQYF
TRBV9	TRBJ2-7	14	CASSPGTGSYEQCF
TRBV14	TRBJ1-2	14	CASSPRGRPYGYTF
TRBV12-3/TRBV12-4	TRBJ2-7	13	CASRKAGGYEQYF
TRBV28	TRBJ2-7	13	CASSLDRPGEQYF
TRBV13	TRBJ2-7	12	CASSARDPEQYF
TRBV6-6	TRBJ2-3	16	CASSLASSGISDTQYF
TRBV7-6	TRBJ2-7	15	CASSLAGDVHYEQYF
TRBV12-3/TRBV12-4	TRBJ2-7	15	CASSFFETGYDEQYF
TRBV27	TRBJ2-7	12	CASTSGSYEQYF
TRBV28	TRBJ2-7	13	CASSRDRGYEQYF
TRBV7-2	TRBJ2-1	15	CASSFRVASYNEQFF
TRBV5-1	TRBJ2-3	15	CASRRQGTFTDTQYF
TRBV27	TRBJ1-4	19	CASSLSIGFSGPRNEKLFF
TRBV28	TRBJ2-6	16	CASSLGGSSGANVLTF
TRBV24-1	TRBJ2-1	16	CATSEHTGGEYNEQFF
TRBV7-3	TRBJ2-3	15	CASSLNGFGTDTQYF
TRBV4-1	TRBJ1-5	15	CASSPSGQANQPQHF
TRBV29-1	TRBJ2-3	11	CSASVPDTQYF
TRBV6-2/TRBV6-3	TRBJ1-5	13	CASMGLPEETQHF
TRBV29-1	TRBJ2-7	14	CSVVWDRSPYEQYF
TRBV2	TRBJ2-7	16	CASSEGSSLRSYEQYF
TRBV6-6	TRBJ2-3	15	CASSSLAGVTDTQYF
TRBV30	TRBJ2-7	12	CAWRGSSYEQYF
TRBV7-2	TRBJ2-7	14	CASSFRDSGYEQYF
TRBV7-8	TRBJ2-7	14	CASSLARTGAEQYF